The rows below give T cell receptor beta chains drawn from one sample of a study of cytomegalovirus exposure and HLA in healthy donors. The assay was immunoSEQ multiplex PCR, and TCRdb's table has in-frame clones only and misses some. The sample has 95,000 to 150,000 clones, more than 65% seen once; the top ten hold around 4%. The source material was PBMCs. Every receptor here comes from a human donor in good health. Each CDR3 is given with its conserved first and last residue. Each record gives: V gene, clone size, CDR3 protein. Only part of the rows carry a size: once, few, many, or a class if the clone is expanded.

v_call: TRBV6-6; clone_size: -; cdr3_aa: CASSPPGSSYNEQFF
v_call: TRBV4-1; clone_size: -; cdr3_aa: CASSQFGPPLGAGTYEQYF
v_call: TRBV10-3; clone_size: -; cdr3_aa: CAISGQGGGETQYF
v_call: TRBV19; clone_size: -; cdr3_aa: CASRSRGSFQETQYF
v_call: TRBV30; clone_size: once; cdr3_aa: CAWSPGLAGVGDTQYF
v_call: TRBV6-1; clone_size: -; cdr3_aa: CASLLFAGELFF
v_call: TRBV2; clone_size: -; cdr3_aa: CASRKDKSRETQYF
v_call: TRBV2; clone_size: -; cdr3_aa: CASSEYNRRESFHEQFF
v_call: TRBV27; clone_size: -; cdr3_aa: CASSWGTGGSYEQYF
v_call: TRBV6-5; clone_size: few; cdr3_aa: CASSYSAGTGTNEQFF
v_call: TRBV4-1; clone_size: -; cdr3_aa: CASSQTGGAKKLFF
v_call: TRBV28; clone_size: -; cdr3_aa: CASSSSGHNEQFF
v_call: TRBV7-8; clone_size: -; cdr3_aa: CASNPRGEHPTAFF
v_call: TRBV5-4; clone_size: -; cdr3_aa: CASSLGSGTKEEQFF
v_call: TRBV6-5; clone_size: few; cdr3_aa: CASSLLAGGYNEQFF
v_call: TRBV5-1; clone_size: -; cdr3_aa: CASSNGGSSYEQYF
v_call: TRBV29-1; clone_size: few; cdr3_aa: CSAGTGAYEQYF
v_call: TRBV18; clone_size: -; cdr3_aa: CASSPPGREVSYEQYF
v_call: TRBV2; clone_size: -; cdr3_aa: CASRDDRVAEQYF
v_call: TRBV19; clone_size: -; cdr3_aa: CASSLGGGTSGYNEQFF
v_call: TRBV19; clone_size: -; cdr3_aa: CASSITGSSGNTIYF
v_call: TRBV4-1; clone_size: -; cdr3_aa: CASSQDPIGRAYEQYF
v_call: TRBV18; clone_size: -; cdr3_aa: CASSLGTGGYYEQYF
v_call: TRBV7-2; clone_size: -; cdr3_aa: CASSLAASSYNEQFF
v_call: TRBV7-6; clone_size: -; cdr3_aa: CASSWGQGNTEAFF
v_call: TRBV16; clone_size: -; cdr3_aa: CASSRSSGSPDTQYF
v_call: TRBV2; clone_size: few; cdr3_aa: CASREEAGVAGELFF
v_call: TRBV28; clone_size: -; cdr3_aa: CASSQGPQAASGNTIYF
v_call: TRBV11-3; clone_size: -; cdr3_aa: CASSGYPNRGSTDTQYF
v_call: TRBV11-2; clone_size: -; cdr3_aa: CASSPNADREGAFF
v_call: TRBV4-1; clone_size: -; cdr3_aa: CASSRTGFDEQYF
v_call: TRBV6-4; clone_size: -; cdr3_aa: CASSQTSGSLYEQYF
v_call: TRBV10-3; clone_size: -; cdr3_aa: CAISSGQFNQPQHF
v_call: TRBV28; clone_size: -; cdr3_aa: CASRLGTSGSNEQFF
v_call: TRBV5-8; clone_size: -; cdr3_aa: CASGGTLTREQYF
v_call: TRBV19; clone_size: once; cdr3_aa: CASSTGQGNYGYTF
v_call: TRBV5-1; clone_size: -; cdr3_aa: CASRRGLDEQYF